These 9 T cell receptor beta chains came from one sample sequenced in a study of cytomegalovirus exposure and HLA in healthy donors. 60 Vbeta and 13 Jbeta primers were used in PCR. Clones were sequenced by immunoSEQ multiplex PCR, and TCRdb holds only the in-frame ones, with some missing. The sample carries 150,000 or so clones, 74% recorded once. The sequenced material came from PBMCs. These receptors originate from a young man in good health and CMV-seropositive.

This clone has a handful of counts. The chain has TRBV7-8 and TRBJ2-7, with 10 positions matching TRBD1. Germline V CDR1 and CDR2: SGHVS, FQNEAQ. The junction had 7 bases not matched to a gene; V was cut back by 2 bases and J by 0 bases. The CDR3 is 17 amino acids. CDR3 loop: CASSLLKGQGTSYEQYF. The CDR3 region has the DNA TGTGCCAGCAGCTTACTTAAGGGACAGGGGACCTCCTACGAGCAGTACTTC.

The sample holds a few counts of this clone. CDR3 sequence (DNA): TGTGCCAGCAGCTTATTGGCGGCGGGAGGGCCTAATGAGCAGTTCTTC. Amino acid sequence: CASSLLAAGGPNEQFF. The chain carries TRBV7-9 and TRBJ2-1, with TRBD2 matching over 9 bases. The CDR3 sequence is 16 residues long. From germline, CDR1 is SEHNR and CDR2 FQNEAQ (reference sequence). V lost 2 bases, J lost 7 bases, and 9 bases stayed unmatched.

This rearrangement joins TRBV7-2 to TRBJ2-5; D uncertain. V gave up 5 bases and J gave up 1 base, with 5 bases separating them. The CDR3 has 12 residues. Germline CDR1 is SGHTA and CDR2 is FQGNSA. CDR3 residues: CASSPIQETQYF. The CDR3 DNA reads TGTGCCAGCAGCCCCATCCAAGAGACCCAGTACTTC.

CDR3: CASSISGSLESNQPQHF. The CDR3 DNA follows: TGTGCCAGTAGTATCAGCGGATCCCTCGAGAGCAATCAGCCCCAGCATTTT. The chain uses TRBV19 and TRBJ1-5; no firm D call. Germline assignment: CDR1 LNHDA and CDR2 SQIVND (reference sequence). CDR3 size: 17 residues. Trimming took 3 bases from V and 1 from J, leaving 16 bases between them.

The chain links TRBV4-3 to TRBJ1-5, with D possibly being TRBD1 (5 bases). Trimming left V 0 bases short and J 9 bases short, with 21 bases between. Per germline, CDR1 LGHNA and CDR2 YSLEER. The CDR3 loop spans 17 amino acids. The CDR3 DNA reads TGCGCCAGCAGCCAAGATCCCCAGGGCCCAAGGCGGCGGCCCCAGCATTTT. Translating gives CASSQDPQGPRRRPQHF.

The genes are TRBV7-2 and TRBJ1-5; D not resolved. In germline, CDR1 is SGHTA, CDR2 FQGNSA. Trimming took 7 bases from V and 5 from J, leaving 15 bases between them. CDR3 length equals 14 residues. DNA for the CDR3: TGTGCCAGCACCCAGCGGAGTCCAGATCAGCCCCAGCATTTT. Amino acid sequence: CASTQRSPDQPQHF.

This clone was picked up one time. The V gene is TRBV11-3, the J gene TRBJ1-1; no clear D gene. The V gene's germline CDR1 is SGHNT and CDR2 YENEEA. V lost 8 bases to trimming and J lost 1 base, with 14 bases between them. This CDR3 contains 14 residues. This CDR3 reads CASLPRHENTEAFF. CDR3 DNA: TGTGCCAGCCTACCTCGACACGAGAACACTGAAGCTTTCTTT.

CDR3 DNA sequence: TGCAGCGTTGAAGGTGGGACAACCTACGAGCAGTACTTC. This codes for CSVEGGTTYEQYF. This chain joins TRBV29-1 and TRBJ2-7; a weak D match, TRBD1 (6 bases). Deletions cut 1 base from V and 2 bases from J, with 9 bases between. Germline CDR1 is SQVTM and CDR2 is ANQGSEA. This CDR3 is built from 13 residues.

The chain uses TRBV25-1 and TRBJ1-5, with D possibly being TRBD1 (6 bases). Germline V lookup: CDR1 MGHDK, CDR2 SYGVNS. This CDR3 is 14 amino acids long. V lost 7 bases to trimming and J lost 0 bases, with 10 bases between them. CDR3 loop: CASIRQASNQPQHF. CDR3 bases: TGTGCCAGCATCAGACAGGCTAGCAATCAGCCCCAGCATTTT.